This record looks at one TCR beta chain sequence and its context. What it binds is not known. J was trimmed by 2 bases and V by 0 bases; bases with no gene match: 8. This CDR3 region has 16 residues. Germline CDR1 is SGHRS and CDR2 is YFSETQ. This record comes from a study of T-cell reconstitution after alpha-beta-depleted transplantation in children. For TCRbeta, the library was prepared with unique molecular identifiers. TCRdb used MiXCR to reprocess the PCR reads, holding one entry per CDR3 protein. The repertoire holds fewer than 550,000 distinct CDR3 sequences, around 10% seen once, with 14% in the top ten. Study-level points and caveats: Surviving recipient T cells and thymic progenitors produced the high day-60 TCRbeta diversity seen in some patients. Once a year had passed after transplant, T-cell counts and diversity came mostly from newly produced T cells. Expanded clones from the graft, numbering several hundred, reportedly supplied alpha-beta T cells about two months after transplant.

The gene calls are TRBV5-1 and TRBJ2-7; 7 positions match TRBD2. Sample: PBMCs, mostly from graft donor cells, taken 180 days after TCRalphabeta/CD19-depleted stem cell transplant. The sequence was collected from a female patient younger than 10 who had a stem cell transplant for aplastic anemia, so the T cells may come from the graft donor. DNA for the CDR3: TGCGCCAGCAGCTTGGCCAGGACTAGGACCACCTACGAGCAGTACTTC. Its protein product is CASSLARTRTTYEQYF.